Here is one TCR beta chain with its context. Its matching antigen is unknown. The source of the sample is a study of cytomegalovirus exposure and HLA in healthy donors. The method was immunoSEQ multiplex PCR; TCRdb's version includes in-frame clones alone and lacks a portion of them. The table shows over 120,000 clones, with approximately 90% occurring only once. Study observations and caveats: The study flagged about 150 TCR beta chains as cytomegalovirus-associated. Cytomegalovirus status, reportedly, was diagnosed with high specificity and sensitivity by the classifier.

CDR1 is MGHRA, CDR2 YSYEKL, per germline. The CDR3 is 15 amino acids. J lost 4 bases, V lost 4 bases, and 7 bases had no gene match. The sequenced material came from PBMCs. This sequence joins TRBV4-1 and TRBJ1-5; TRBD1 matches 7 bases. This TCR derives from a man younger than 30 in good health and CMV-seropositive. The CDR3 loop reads CASSPLQGENQPQHF. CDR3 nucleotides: TGCGCCAGCAGCCCCCTTCAGGGGGAAAATCAGCCCCAGCATTTT.